These 12 T cell receptor beta chains came from one sample sequenced in a study of CD8 T cells in ankylosing spondylitis. TCRdb passed the 5' RACE reads through MiXCR, listing each CDR3 protein once. The top ten clones hold 13% to 15% of a sample with some 150,000 distinct CDR3 sequences, more than 40% of them seen once. Material for sequencing was synovial fluid, either unsorted or a sorted T cell fraction (not recorded which). These receptors originate from a male donor with ankylosing spondylitis.

The rearrangement uses TRBV7-9 and TRBJ1-5; no reliable D call. Germline loops: CDR1 SEHNR, CDR2 FQNEAQ (reference sequence). The V end lost 5 bases, the J end lost 4 bases, and 9 bases lay between the germline ends. CDR3 length: 13 residues. The CDR3 DNA reads TGTGCCAGCAGCCCTAGCCAGAATCAGCCCCAGCATTTT. Amino acids: CASSPSQNQPQHF. The full variable domain, with the rest looked up from reference TRBV7-9 and TRBJ1-5, is DTGVSQNPRHKITKRGQNVTFRCDPISEHNRLYWYRQTLGQGPEFLTYFQNEAQLEKSRLLSDRFSAERPKGSFSTLEIQRTEQGDSAMYLCASSPSQNQPQHFGDGTRLSIL.

In its sample, this clonotype was seen many times. The V gene is TRBV10-2, the J gene TRBJ1-3, with D possibly being TRBD1 (5 bases). The V gene's germline CDR1 is WSHSY and CDR2 SAAADI. V was trimmed by 4 bases and J by 4 bases, leaving 11 bases between them. The CDR3 consists of 14 residues. CDR3 sequence: CASSVGTEGNTIYF. Written as DNA, the CDR3 is TGCGCCAGCAGTGTTGGGACCGAAGGAAACACCATATATTTT.

This clonotype was seen repeatedly, ten times or more. This chain uses TRBV27 with TRBJ1-4; D gene ambiguous. Germline assignment: CDR1 MNHEY and CDR2 SMNVEV (reference sequence). CDR3 size: 18 residues. V lost 5 bases to trimming and J lost 5 bases, with 24 bases between them. CDR3 DNA: TGTGCCAGCAGTCCAGTTTTCGGGGTTGGAGGCTCCAATGAAAAACTGTTTTTT. Protein sequence: CASSPVFGVGGSNEKLFF.

V and J are TRBV11-2 and TRBJ2-3, with D perhaps TRBD1 or TRBD2 (5 bases each). Looked up from germline, CDR1 is SGHAT and CDR2 is FQNNGV. The CDR3 runs to 14 residues. V was clipped by 5 bases and J by 0 bases, with 9 bases between them. The CDR3: CASSPGTSTDTQYF. CDR3 DNA: TGTGCCAGCAGCCCGGGGACCAGCACAGATACGCAGTATTTT.

The chain couples TRBV12-3 or TRBV12-4 to TRBJ2-1; 10 bases agree with TRBD2. The length of the CDR3 is 15 residues. Germline trimming cut 2 bases from V and 6 bases from J; bases unmatched to any gene: 4. CDR3 DNA sequence: TGTGCCAGCAGTTTACTAGCGGGGGCCCTCAATGAGCAGTTCTTC. Protein product: CASSLLAGALNEQFF.

The gene calls are TRBV7-2 and TRBJ1-2; D call uncertain. Trimming stripped 1 base from V and 4 bases from J, with 10 bases between. The germline CDR1 and CDR2 sequences are SGHTA and FQGNSA. The CDR3 consists of 14 residues. CDR3 in DNA: TGTGCCAGCAGCTTAGTGAGAAGACTCTATGGCTACACCTTC. The encoded protein is CASSLVRRLYGYTF.

This clonotype was recorded at least ten times. This chain joins TRBV27 and TRBJ2-5; D not certain. The length of the CDR3 is 12 residues. V lost 4 bases and J lost 7, with 10 bases in between. Germline CDR1 reads MNHEY; CDR2 reads SMNVEV (reference sequence). This chain's CDR3 is CASSSTPGTQYF. CDR3 coding DNA: TGTGCCAGCAGTTCGACCCCGGGGACCCAGTACTTC.

This clonotype was seen ten or more times. V usage is TRBV2 and J usage is TRBJ2-3, with D possibly TRBD1 on 6 matching bases. From germline, CDR1 is SNHLY and CDR2 FYNNEI. The germline V and J ends were trimmed by 6 bases and 2 bases, with 15 bases remaining between them. The CDR3 loop spans 15 amino acids. CDR3 DNA sequence: TGTGCCAGCAGGGACCCCCGGACAGTCACAGATACGCAGTATTTT. Translating it yields CASRDPRTVTDTQYF.

The CDR3 reads CASSYRASETQYF. CDR3 nucleotide sequence: TGTGCCAGCAGTTACAGGGCATCAGAGACCCAGTACTTC. The chain links TRBV28 to TRBJ2-5; maybe TRBD1 (6 bases). The germline V gene encodes CDR1 MDHEN and CDR2 SYDVKM. The length of the CDR3 is 13 residues. Trimming removed 4 bases at V and 4 bases at J, with 10 bases between.

This clonotype was seen only a few times. The chain uses TRBV9 and TRBJ2-2; 9 positions match TRBD2. Germline V gene sequence: CDR1 SGDLS, CDR2 YYNGEE. The CDR3 covers 17 residues. Trimming took 0 bases from V and 6 from J; bases not matched to a gene: 9. CDR3 sequence reads: CASSVASVAGVPGELFF. CDR3 DNA sequence: TGTGCCAGCAGCGTAGCTTCCGTAGCGGGAGTTCCCGGGGAGCTGTTTTTT.

Points on this clonotype: At one of its ends the junction is not consistent with the germline gene, which may arise from a read error. The J gene is TRBJ1-1, the V gene TRBV4-1; tentative D call: TRBD1 (5 bases). CDR1 is MGHRA, CDR2 YSYEKL, per germline. The CDR3 is 15 amino acids. CDR3 nucleotide sequence: TGCGCCAGCAGCCAAGGCCGGGGGAAGAACACTGAAGCCTTCTTT. Its translation is CASSQGRGKNTEAFF.

V usage is TRBV15 and J usage is TRBJ2-7; no firm D call. CDR1 is LNHNV and CDR2 is YYDKDF in the germline V gene (reference sequence). The CDR3 covers 17 residues. V was shortened by 0 bases and J by 2 bases, with 17 bases between the two germline ends. The CDR3 nucleotides read TGTGCCACCAGCAGAGATCTGCTATTACGGACCCCCTACGAGCAGTACTTC. Translating gives CATSRDLLLRTPYEQYF.